A selection of T cell receptor beta chains follows, all from one sample in a study of CD8 T cells in ankylosing spondylitis. TCRdb ran MiXCR on the 5' RACE reads and lists one entry per CDR3 protein. The sample includes roughly 240,000 distinct CDR3 sequences, 30% to 40% of them seen just once. Material for sequencing was blood, either unsorted or a sorted T cell fraction (not recorded which). The receptor source for this set is a male donor with ankylosing spondylitis or in good health (not recorded which). The CDR3 runs from the conserved cysteine through the conserved F or W. A D gene is named only where the DNA matches it firmly. Size values are once, few and many counts, or a class for expanded clones, and some rows have none.

J gene	V gene	D gene	clone size	CDR3 protein	CDR3 DNA
TRBJ2-3	TRBV5-6	TRBD2	few	CASSFLPSGGSPKGDTQYF	TGTGCCAGCAGCTTCCTCCCTAGCGGGGGGAGCCCGAAAGGAGATACGCAGTATTTT
TRBJ2-1	TRBV20-1	NA	many	CSARAPYYNEQFF	TGCAGTGCTAGAGCCCCATACTACAATGAGCAGTTCTTC
TRBJ2-7	TRBV18	TRBD1	NA	CASSPGQIDYEQYF	TGTGCCAGCTCACCGGGACAGATTGACTACGAGCAGTACTTC
TRBJ2-7	TRBV7-2	NA	few	CASSPRRGGEEQYF	TGTGCCAGCAGCCCCAGGAGGGGGGGGGAAGAGCAGTACTTC
TRBJ2-7	TRBV27	NA	NA	CASSLRAGVSYEQYF	TGTGCCAGCAGTCTACGGGCAGGGGTTTCCTACGAGCAGTACTTC
TRBJ2-5	TRBV15	NA	NA	CATGTRGETQYF	TGTGCCACCGGGACCCGCGGCGAGACCCAGTACTTC
TRBJ2-7	TRBV18	NA	NA	CAGRRDTGHEQYF	TGTGCCGGGCGGAGGGACACCGGACACGAGCAGTACTTC
TRBJ2-1	TRBV7-9	NA	few	CASSASGLAPYNEQFF	TGTGCCAGCAGCGCGAGTGGGCTAGCGCCTTACAATGAGCAGTTCTTC
TRBJ2-3	TRBV4-1	NA	NA	CASSPVGRGSTDTQYF	TGCGCCAGCAGCCCTGTAGGGCGGGGAAGCACAGATACGCAGTATTTT
TRBJ2-3	TRBV5-1	TRBD2	once	CASSPGLAGPDTQYF	TGCGCCAGCAGCCCGGGACTAGCGGGGCCAGATACGCAGTATTTT
TRBJ2-3	TRBV12-3/TRBV12-4	NA	few	CASSLTAMIADTQYF	TGTGCCAGCAGTCTCACAGCCATGATCGCAGATACGCAGTATTTT
TRBJ2-5	TRBV5-1	NA	few	CASSLAAYQETQYF	TGCGCCAGCAGCTTAGCGGCATACCAAGAGACCCAGTACTTC
TRBJ2-3	TRBV5-1	TRBD2	NA	CASSLNGGTDTQYF	TGCGCCAGCAGCTTGAACGGGGGGACAGATACGCAGTATTTT
TRBJ2-3	TRBV29-1	NA	few	CSVDDLNTQYF	TGCAGCGTTGATGATTTGAATACGCAGTATTTT
TRBJ2-3	TRBV6-4	NA	NA	CASSDTPGASTDTQYF	TGTGCCAGCAGTGACACCCCAGGGGCTAGCACAGATACGCAGTATTTT
TRBJ2-7	TRBV28	TRBD1	NA	CASSPPGTDSEQYF	TGTGCCAGCAGTCCCCCCGGGACAGATAGCGAGCAGTACTTC
TRBJ2-5	TRBV29-1	NA	few	CSVDATVQETQYF	TGCAGCGTTGATGCGACAGTACAAGAGACCCAGTACTTC
TRBJ2-3	TRBV24-1	NA	few	CATSDPSRPGGTDTQYF	TGTGCCACCAGTGATCCCAGTCGCCCAGGGGGCACAGATACGCAGTATTTT
TRBJ2-1	TRBV20-1	NA	NA	CSARNPDYNEQFF	TGCAGTGCTAGAAACCCGGACTACAATGAGCAGTTCTTC
TRBJ2-3	TRBV20-1	TRBD2	NA	CSARDMVAGVRDTQYF	TGCAGTGCTAGAGATATGGTAGCGGGGGTCAGGGATACGCAGTATTTT
TRBJ2-3	TRBV20-1	NA	NA	CSAIWTVTDTQYF	TGCAGTGCCATATGGACAGTCACAGATACGCAGTATTTT
TRBJ2-3	TRBV27	TRBD2	NA	CASSFSPGGPRTDTQYF	TGTGCCAGCAGTTTCTCCCCGGGGGGGCCCCGCACAGATACGCAGTATTTT
TRBJ2-5	TRBV28	NA	NA	CASSVTDQETQYF	TGTGCCAGCAGTGTGACGGACCAAGAGACCCAGTACTTC
TRBJ1-5	TRBV12-5	TRBD1	once	CASGRTSDRLFQPQHF	TGTGCTAGTGGCCGTACCTCGGACAGGCTATTTCAGCCCCAGCATTTT
TRBJ2-1	TRBV20-1	NA	NA	CSASSFAVSYNEQFF	TGCAGTGCTAGCAGTTTTGCGGTCTCCTACAATGAGCAGTTCTTC
TRBJ2-1	TRBV20-1	NA	few	CSARAIWVGSYNEQFF	TGCAGTGCTAGAGCAATCTGGGTTGGTTCCTACAATGAGCAGTTCTTC
TRBJ1-1	TRBV5-1	TRBD1	NA	CASSTQTGRIRNTEAFF	TGCGCCAGCAGCACCCAGACAGGGCGGATCAGGAACACTGAAGCTTTCTTT
TRBJ2-5	TRBV12-3/TRBV12-4	NA	NA	CASTLRGGETQYF	TGTGCCAGCACCTTACGGGGAGGAGAGACCCAGTACTTC
TRBJ2-1	TRBV10-3	TRBD2	NA	CAISAISGGLSYNEQFF	TGTGCCATCAGTGCCATATCGGGGGGGCTCTCCTACAATGAGCAGTTCTTC
TRBJ2-1	TRBV7-2	NA	few	CASSLGVGSNEQFF	TGTGCCAGCAGCTTGGGGGTAGGGAGTAATGAGCAGTTCTTC
TRBJ1-4	TRBV5-5	NA	NA	CASSLATLGATNEKLFF	TGTGCCAGCAGCTTGGCCACGTTGGGGGCAACTAATGAAAAACTGTTTTTT
TRBJ2-7	TRBV20-1	NA	few	CSAPKGLEQYF	TGCAGTGCCCCCAAGGGGCTCGAGCAGTACTTC
TRBJ2-1	TRBV20-1	NA	many	CSASRKADEQFF	TGCAGTGCTAGTCGGAAGGCCGATGAGCAGTTCTTC
TRBJ2-2	TRBV24-1	TRBD1	few	CATSNHGTGTGTGELFF	TGTGCCACCAGCAACCACGGGACAGGAACGGGGACCGGGGAGCTGTTTTTT
TRBJ2-3	TRBV29-1	NA	few	CSVSPGTRSDTQYF	TGCAGCGTTTCCCCCGGGACCCGATCGGATACGCAGTATTTT
TRBJ1-1	TRBV7-2	NA	NA	CASSLWSVNTEAFF	TGTGCCAGCAGCTTATGGTCAGTGAACACTGAAGCTTTCTTT
TRBJ1-1	TRBV7-8	TRBD1	NA	CASSTYQGGTEAFF	TGTGCCAGCAGCACCTATCAGGGGGGCACTGAAGCTTTCTTT
TRBJ1-5	TRBV20-1	NA	NA	CSADQNQPQHF	TGCAGTGCTGACCAGAATCAGCCCCAGCATTTT
TRBJ2-1	TRBV11-2	TRBD2	few	CASSTTSGAYNEQFF	TGTGCCAGCAGCACCACTAGCGGGGCATACAATGAGCAGTTCTTC
TRBJ2-5	TRBV7-2	NA	few	CASSETQETQYF	TGTGCCAGCAGCGAAACTCAAGAGACCCAGTACTTC
TRBJ2-2	TRBV12-3/TRBV12-4	NA	NA	CASRATGGRTGELFF	TGTGCCAGCAGAGCGACAGGAGGAAGAACCGGGGAGCTGTTTTTT
TRBJ1-1	TRBV20-1	NA	many	CSADGNTEAFF	TGCAGTGCGGACGGCAACACTGAAGCTTTCTTT